These T cell receptor beta chains were read from a single sample in a study of cytomegalovirus exposure and HLA in healthy donors. Produced via immunoSEQ multiplex PCR; TCRdb's table is partial and in-frame only. This table holds roughly 230,000 clones, 80% to 95% found once. What was sequenced was PBMCs. The receptors shown here come from a woman aged 25-40 years in good health and CMV-seronegative. Both conserved end residues are part of each CDR3. D genes are given only for firm matches. Expanded clones are given a class, and other clones once, few, many or no size at all.

d_gene	j_gene	v_gene	abundance	CDR3nt	CDR3aa
.	TRBJ1-2	TRBV27	few	TGTGCCAGCAGCGTCCCCGGACGGAAGTACACCTTC	CASSVPGRKYTF
.	TRBJ1-5	TRBV28	.	TGTGCCAGCAGTCCCATCCAGGTCCATCGGCCCCAGCATTTT	CASSPIQVHRPQHF
.	TRBJ2-1	TRBV4-2	once	TGTGCCAGCAGCCAAGACAGAAACCTCAATGAGCAGTTCTTC	CASSQDRNLNEQFF
.	TRBJ1-3	TRBV21-1	.	TGTGCCAGCAGCACCAAAAGGGGCGGGACTGGAAACACCATATATTTT	CASSTKRGGTGNTIYF
.	TRBJ2-3	TRBV27	.	TGTGCCAGCAGTTTAGTCCAGGGTAGCGTCGGAGATACGCAGTATTTT	CASSLVQGSVGDTQYF
.	TRBJ2-1	TRBV5-1	.	TGCGCCAGCAGCCCACGGAATAGCGGCCTAGATTACAATGAGCAGTTCTTC	CASSPRNSGLDYNEQFF
.	TRBJ1-5	TRBV7-9	once	TGTGCCAGCAGCTTAAGGGAGAATCAGCCCCAGCATTTT	CASSLRENQPQHF
.	TRBJ2-4	TRBV5-6	.	TGTGCCAGCAGCTTGCTAATAGCCAAAAACATTCAGTACTTC	CASSLLIAKNIQYF
.	TRBJ1-1	TRBV7-9	.	TGTGCCAGCAGCTTACGGTGGGACACTGAAGCTTTCTTT	CASSLRWDTEAFF
.	TRBJ1-2	TRBV19	.	TGTGCCAGTAGTATTCCGTCCCCGTCTAACTATGGCTACACCTTC	CASSIPSPSNYGYTF
TRBD2	TRBJ2-1	TRBV7-9	.	TGTGCCAGCAGCTTAGAGGGACTAGCGGTTAATGAGCAGTTCTTC	CASSLEGLAVNEQFF
.	TRBJ2-7	TRBV12-5	.	TGTGCTAGTGGTCCAAAGACCGGGACTGAGTACGAGCAGTACTTC	CASGPKTGTEYEQYF
.	TRBJ1-4	TRBV20-1	few	TGCAGTGCCATGATTCGTGAAAAACTGTTTTTT	CSAMIREKLFF
.	TRBJ2-5	TRBV4-1	.	TGCGCCAGCAGCCAAGTGGTAGCGGACCAAGAGACCCAGTACTTC	CASSQVVADQETQYF
.	TRBJ2-3	TRBV27	once	TGTGCCAGCAGTCTGAACAGGGCCCGTAGCACAGATACGCAGTATTTT	CASSLNRARSTDTQYF
.	TRBJ1-2	TRBV4-3	.	TGCGCCAGCAGCCCTCGACTGAATTTCGTCTATGGCTACACCTTC	CASSPRLNFVYGYTF
.	TRBJ1-1	TRBV2	once	TGTGCCAGCAGTGACAGACCGAACACTGAAGCTTTCTTT	CASSDRPNTEAFF
TRBD2	TRBJ2-7	TRBV2	.	TGTGCCAGCAGGGAACTAGCGGAGCACTACGAGCAGTACTTC	CASRELAEHYEQYF
.	TRBJ2-7	TRBV7-9	.	TGTGCCAGCAGCTTAGCGCCAGGAAACTACGAGCAGTACTTC	CASSLAPGNYEQYF
TRBD2	TRBJ2-1	TRBV2	.	TGTGCCAGCAGCCCCACTCCCGCGGGAGGCTCCTACAATGAGCAGTTCTTC	CASSPTPAGGSYNEQFF
TRBD1	TRBJ2-3	TRBV18	.	TGTGCCAGCTCGCTGGACAGGGGAGGAGCAGATACGCAGTATTTT	CASSLDRGGADTQYF
TRBD2	TRBJ2-1	TRBV11-3	.	TGTGCCAGCAGCTTAGACGGGGGGTCGGGTGTTGAGCAGTTCTTC	CASSLDGGSGVEQFF
.	TRBJ1-1	TRBV28	.	TGTGCCAGCACCACCAGGGGTCGAGGGAACACTGAAGCTTTCTTT	CASTTRGRGNTEAFF
.	TRBJ2-3	TRBV7-2	.	TGTGCCAGCAGCTTAGGAACTAGCACAGATACGCAGTATTTT	CASSLGTSTDTQYF
.	TRBJ1-1	TRBV27	.	TGTGCCAGCAGTCCCGGGACGAGCACTGAAGCTTTCTTT	CASSPGTSTEAFF
TRBD1	TRBJ2-7	TRBV28	.	TGTGCCAGTTCCCTACCGGGACAGGGACGCTTGACCTACGAGCAGTACTTC	CASSLPGQGRLTYEQYF
TRBD2	TRBJ2-5	TRBV11-2	.	TGTGCCAGCAGCCGCATGACTAGCCGGGAGACCCAGTACTTC	CASSRMTSRETQYF
.	TRBJ2-3	TRBV28	.	TGTGCCAGCAGTTTTCTGAATTCAGATACGCAGTATTTT	CASSFLNSDTQYF
.	TRBJ1-3	TRBV25-1	.	TGTGCCAGCGGGGGGGTTGGTTCAGGAAACACCATATATTTT	CASGGVGSGNTIYF
TRBD2	TRBJ2-3	TRBV5-6	.	TGTGCCAGCAGCTTCGGATTAGCGGGAGTGCGGGATACGCAGTATTTT	CASSFGLAGVRDTQYF
TRBD2	TRBJ2-5	TRBV11-2	.	TGTGCCAGCAGACAACCGGGACTAGCGGGAGGAAGAGAGACCCAGTACTTC	CASRQPGLAGGRETQYF
TRBD1	TRBJ1-2	TRBV30	.	TGTGCCTCGGACAGGGACGATCGTGGCTACACCTTC	CASDRDDRGYTF
TRBD1	TRBJ1-5	TRBV19	.	TGTGCCAGTACTCCGGGACAGGGGTTTTATAGCAATCAGCCCCAGCATTTT	CASTPGQGFYSNQPQHF
.	TRBJ2-5	TRBV7-9	.	TGTGCCAGCAGCTTAGGCCCAGTGGGAGTCCAAGAGACCCAGTACTTC	CASSLGPVGVQETQYF
.	TRBJ2-7	TRBV5-4	.	TGTGCCAGCAGCCACCAAACAGGGGGAGGGTCCGAGCAGTACTTC	CASSHQTGGGSEQYF
TRBD2	TRBJ2-2	TRBV4-3	.	TGCGCCAGCAGCCAAGATCTAATTGCGGGAGTACCCGGGGAGCTGTTTTTT	CASSQDLIAGVPGELFF
.	TRBJ1-5	TRBV28	.	TGTGCCAGCACCAAATGGGGAGATAGCAATCAGCCCCAGCATTTT	CASTKWGDSNQPQHF
TRBD1	TRBJ2-7	TRBV7-9	.	TGTGCCAGCAGCTGGGAAACAGGGGGTGGCGAGCAGTACTTC	CASSWETGGGEQYF
.	TRBJ2-2	TRBV25-1	.	TGTGCCAGCAGTGAATATCAGATTTCGGGCACCGGGGAGCTGTTTTTT	CASSEYQISGTGELFF
.	TRBJ2-7	TRBV28	.	TGTGCCAGCGTCCCCGGGGGTGGGTCCTACGAGCAGTACTTC	CASVPGGGSYEQYF
.	TRBJ2-3	TRBV5-1	few	TGCGCCAGCAGCTTGGCGGACAGTCGGGACGCAGATACGCAGTATTTT	CASSLADSRDADTQYF
.	TRBJ1-1	TRBV11-3	once	TGTGCCAGCAGTCCCCCTATATCCACTGAAGCTTTCTTT	CASSPPISTEAFF
.	TRBJ2-1	TRBV19	.	TGTGCCAGTAGTATAGACCCGGATGGCCTCAATGAGCAGTTCTTC	CASSIDPDGLNEQFF
TRBD1	TRBJ2-5	TRBV29-1	.	TGCAGCGTTGTGACAGGGGGAGAGACCCAGTACTTC	CSVVTGGETQYF
.	TRBJ2-4	TRBV2	few	TGTGCCAGCAGTGAGAGGTGGGGACTAGCCAAAAACATTCAGTACTTC	CASSERWGLAKNIQYF
TRBD1	TRBJ2-3	TRBV28	.	TGTGCCAGCAGTTTAGTAGACAGGGGATATACGCAGTATTTT	CASSLVDRGYTQYF
.	TRBJ2-1	TRBV7-8	.	TGTGCCAGCAGCTTAGGGCAGGGGATTAACAATGAGCAGTTCTTC	CASSLGQGINNEQFF